This entry lists 31 T cell receptor beta chains sequenced from one sample in a study of cytomegalovirus exposure and HLA in healthy donors. A multiplex PCR was run with 60 Vbeta primers and 13 Jbeta primers. The repertoire was sequenced with immunoSEQ multiplex PCR; TCRdb's copy has only in-frame clones and lacks some. The data contain under 200,000 clones, roughly 79% of them singletons. The specimen was PBMCs. These receptor sequences come from a woman in her twenties or thirties in good health and CMV-seropositive.

The V call is TRBV9, the J call TRBJ1-2; 9 bases fit TRBD1. CDR1 and CDR2 (germline): SGDLS, YYNGEE. The CDR3 consists of 11 residues. Losses at the gene ends were 5 bases for V and 13 bases for J; bases not matched to a gene: 6. CDR3: CASRGTGPSTF. CDR3 nucleotide sequence: TGTGCCAGCAGGGGGACAGGGCCCAGCACCTTC. Drawing the rest from reference TRBV9 and TRBJ1-2, the complete variable domain is DSGVTQTPKHLITATGQRVTLRCSPRSGDLSVYWYQQSLDQGLQFLIQYYNGEERAKGNILERFSAQQFPDLHSELNLSSLELGDSALYFCASRGTGPSTFGSGTRLTVV.

The rearrangement uses TRBV10-3 and TRBJ1-2; D is uncertain. The germline V and J ends were trimmed by 2 bases and 3 bases, with 10 bases remaining between them. CDR3 length: 14 amino acids. In germline, CDR1 is ENHRY, CDR2 SYGVKD. The CDR3 is CAISETPRDYGYTF. The CDR3, as DNA: TGTGCCATCAGTGAGACTCCTCGGGACTATGGCTACACCTTC.

CDR3 region: CASRMDIQETQYF. In DNA form, the CDR3 reads TGCGCCAGCAGAATGGACATCCAAGAGACCCAGTACTTC. This chain connects TRBV5-1 to TRBJ2-5; D is perhaps TRBD1 (5 bases). Germline CDR1 and CDR2: SGHRS and YFSETQ. This CDR3 comprises 13 residues. Trimming cost V 5 bases and J 1 base, with 9 bases left between them.

Regarding this clone: One end of the junction is discordant with germline, which a read error may explain. The rearrangement uses TRBV10-3 and TRBJ1-1; 7 bases are shared with TRBD1. The CDR3 loop spans 16 amino acids. Looked up from germline, CDR1 is ENHRY and CDR2 is SYGVKD. The CDR3 nucleotides read TGTGCCATCAGCGAGTGGTCGGGACAGCTAAACACTGAAGCTTTCTTT. Amino acid sequence: CAISEWSGQLNTEAFF.

V usage is TRBV2 and J usage is TRBJ2-2, with TRBD1 matching over 10 bases. The V segment lost 6 bases and the J segment 6 bases; nucleotides outside the gene matches: 4. This CDR3 contains 14 residues. Germline CDR1 is SNHLY and CDR2 is FYNNEI. In DNA form, the CDR3 reads TGTGCCAGCAGCCGGGACAGGGGACCCGGGGAGCTGTTTTTT. It encodes CASSRDRGPGELFF.

The chain joins TRBV6-6 to TRBJ1-1; D perhaps matches TRBD1 (5 bases). CDR1 is MNHNY, CDR2 SVGAGI, per germline (reference sequence). The V gene lost 7 bases and the J gene lost 1 base, with 10 bases spanning the gap. The CDR3 is 13 residues long. CDR3: CASINGGNTEAFF. In DNA form, the CDR3 reads TGTGCCAGCATCAACGGGGGGAACACTGAAGCTTTCTTT.

The chain employs TRBV7-2 and TRBJ2-3; a possible D gene is TRBD1 (5 bases). V was clipped by 2 bases and J by 6 bases, with 9 bases between them. The CDR3 contains 13 residues. Looked up from germline, CDR1 is SGHTA and CDR2 is FQGNSA. CDR3 sequence: CASSLQGQDTQYF. The CDR3 region has the DNA TGTGCCAGCAGCTTACAGGGTCAGGATACGCAGTATTTT.

The rearrangement links TRBV19 to TRBJ2-1, with a possible D match to TRBD1 (6 bases). Trimming stripped 4 bases from V and 9 bases from J, with 13 bases between. Germline V gene lookup returns CDR1 LNHDA and CDR2 SQIVND (reference sequence). CDR3 length: 13 residues. DNA of the CDR3: TGTGCCAGTAGTAGACACAGGGATAGTGAGCAGTTCTTC. This encodes CASSRHRDSEQFF.

The J gene is TRBJ1-1, the V gene TRBV5-4; TRBD1 matches 8 bases. After removal of 4 bases from V and 8 bases from J, the junction contained 16 bases not matched to a gene. The CDR3 is 16 residues long. CDR1 SGHNT and CDR2 YYREEE come from the germline V gene (reference sequence). The CDR3, as DNA: TGTGCCAGCAGCGTAGCGGACAGGGATTATTCTATCGAAGCTTTCTTT. Translated, it gives CASSVADRDYSIEAFF.

The J gene is TRBJ2-5, the V gene TRBV27; D perhaps matches TRBD1 (5 bases). V was pared by 6 bases and J by 0 bases, with 14 bases between. In germline, CDR1 is MNHEY, CDR2 SMNVEV (reference sequence). The CDR3 spans 15 residues. In DNA form, the CDR3 reads TGTGCCAGCAGCTCCCTGGGGCGGTACCAAGAGACCCAGTACTTC. Protein sequence: CASSSLGRYQETQYF.

CDR3 in amino acids: CATSREGQQEGYTF. CDR3 bases: TGTGCCACCAGCAGAGAGGGACAGCAAGAAGGCTACACCTTC. This rearrangement joins TRBV15 to TRBJ1-2; 7 bases match TRBD1. Germline V gene lookup returns CDR1 LNHNV and CDR2 YYDKDF (reference sequence). V was clipped by 0 bases and J by 8 bases; unmatched bases: 6. The CDR3 consists of 14 residues.

This rearrangement joins TRBV6-4 to TRBJ1-5; D not certain. CDR1 is MRHNA and CDR2 is SNTAGT in the germline V gene. This CDR3 spans 13 amino acids. V was cut by 11 bases and J by 4 bases, with 15 bases left in between. The DNA for the CDR3 is TGTGCCGCTACTCGGGGTAGGAATCAGCCCCAGCATTTT. Amino acids: CAATRGRNQPQHF.

This rearrangement joins TRBV7-2 to TRBJ1-2, with TRBD1 matching over 7 bases. V gave up 2 bases and J gave up 4 bases; unmatched junction bases: 7. This CDR3 contains 15 residues. Germline lookup yields CDR1 SGHTA and CDR2 FQGNSA. CDR3 coding DNA: TGTGCCAGCAGCTTAAGGGACAGCAACCTCTATGGCTACACCTTC. Residues: CASSLRDSNLYGYTF.

This clone occurred a few times. The CDR3 DNA follows: TGCGCCAGCAGCTCAGCAGCGGTAGAGACCCAGTACTTC. This sequence encodes CASSSAAVETQYF. The genes are TRBV5-1 and TRBJ2-5; tentative D call: TRBD2 (5 bases). Germline CDR1 reads SGHRS; CDR2 reads YFSETQ. The CDR3 has 13 residues. Deletions cut 3 bases from V and 4 bases from J, with 10 bases between.

Remarks on this clone: This CDR3 is also generated by other DNA sequences in the sample. The CDR3 DNA follows: TGTGCCAGCAGTTACTCGACAGGGTATAATTCACCCCTCCACTTT. It translates to CASSYSTGYNSPLHF. The rearrangement joins TRBV6-5 to TRBJ1-6, with 7 bases fitting TRBD1. Germline V lookup: CDR1 MNHEY, CDR2 SVGAGI. The CDR3 sequence is 15 residues long. Trimming cost V 0 bases and J 4 bases; bases outside gene matches: 0.

The V call is TRBV6-5, the J call TRBJ2-5; TRBD1 matches 7 bases. The V gene end was trimmed by 0 bases and the J gene end by 2 bases; junction bases not matched to a gene: 3. The CDR3 totals 15 residues. CDR1 MNHEY and CDR2 SVGAGI come from the germline V gene. This CDR3 reads CASSYSTGVQETQYF. CDR3 DNA: TGTGCCAGCAGTTACTCTACAGGGGTGCAAGAGACCCAGTACTTC.

The V call is TRBV6-6, the J call TRBJ2-5, with 10 bases matching TRBD2. The V and J ends lost 2 bases and 3 bases, in that order; junction bases with no gene match: 6. The CDR3 runs to 16 residues. The germline V gene has CDR1 MNHNY and CDR2 SVGAGI (reference sequence). Here the CDR3 reads CASSYVAGGGKETQYF. The CDR3 DNA follows: TGTGCCAGCAGTTACGTAGCGGGGGGCGGTAAAGAGACCCAGTACTTC.

The genes are TRBV5-1 and TRBJ2-7, with TRBD1 matching over 9 bases. Germline V gene sequence: CDR1 SGHRS, CDR2 YFSETQ. V lost 2 bases to trimming and J lost 1 base; unmatched junction nucleotides: 7. This CDR3 spans 16 amino acids. The CDR3 here is CASSFGTGQGSYEQYF. The DNA of the CDR3 is TGCGCCAGCAGCTTTGGTACGGGACAGGGTTCCTACGAGCAGTACTTC.

CDR3 sequence: CASGFDDRGTEAFF. The CDR3 bases are TGTGCTAGTGGTTTCGATGACAGGGGCACTGAAGCTTTCTTT. The J gene is TRBJ1-1, the V gene TRBV12-5, with TRBD1 matching over 8 bases. Germline CDR1 reads LGHNT; CDR2 reads FRNRAP. CDR3 size: 14 residues. With 3 bases clipped from V and 4 bases from J, the junction kept 4 bases outside the gene matches.

The J gene is TRBJ1-2, the V gene TRBV13, with a weak D call TRBD1 (5 bases). Germline-derived CDR1 and CDR2 are PRHDT and FYEKMQ (reference sequence). The CDR3 totals 12 residues. Trimming removed 5 bases from V and 8 bases from J, with 12 bases in between. The CDR3 bases are TGTGCCAGCAGCAACCAGGGTGAAGGCTACACCTTC. It codes for CASSNQGEGYTF.

Concerning this clone: Other DNA sequences within the sample encode an identical CDR3. The rearrangement uses TRBV5-6 and TRBJ2-5; TRBD1 is a possible D gene (6 bases). Trimming shortened V by 0 bases and J by 5 bases, and 11 bases separated the two germline ends. The CDR3 consists of 14 residues. From germline, CDR1 is SGHDT and CDR2 YYEEEE. The CDR3 spells CASSLGAQGETQYF. The CDR3 DNA follows: TGTGCCAGCAGCTTGGGAGCGCAGGGGGAGACCCAGTACTTC. Full variable domain (rest looked up from reference TRBV5-6 and TRBJ2-5): DAGVTQSPTHLIKTRGQQVTLRCSPKSGHDTVSWYQQALGQGPQFIFQYYEEEERQRGNFPDRFSGHQFPNYSSELNVNALLLGDSALYLCASSLGAQGETQYFGPGTRLLVL.

The rearrangement uses TRBV7-2 and TRBJ1-4; TRBD1 aligns across 7 bases. The CDR3 runs 17 residues. The ends lost 1 base at V and 0 bases at J; junction bases unmatched: 5. The germline CDR1 and CDR2 sequences are SGHTA and FQGNSA. CDR3 sequence (DNA): TGTGCCAGCAGCTTAGGACAGGGCCATGCAACTAATGAAAAACTGTTTTTT. This translates into CASSLGQGHATNEKLFF.

The DNA for the CDR3 is TGTGCCAGCTCAATAGACAGGGGGACTACTAACTATGGCTACACCTTC. Translated, it gives CASSIDRGTTNYGYTF. This sequence joins TRBV18 and TRBJ1-2; 9 bases fit TRBD1. After removal of 5 bases from V and 0 bases from J, the junction contained 7 bases not matched to a gene. Germline assignment: CDR1 KGHSH and CDR2 LQKENI. This CDR3 region has 16 residues.

The rearrangement links TRBV28 to TRBJ1-1, with 8 bases that match TRBD1. CDR3 length: 13 amino acids. V was clipped by 2 bases and J by 7 bases; unmatched bases: 3. CDR1 is MDHEN and CDR2 is SYDVKM in the germline V gene. CDR3 DNA sequence: TGTGCCAGCAGTTTACAGGGGGCGGGTGAAGCTTTCTTT. Translated: CASSLQGAGEAFF.

The chain has TRBV27 and TRBJ2-5; the D gene is possibly TRBD1 (5 bases). V was clipped by 4 bases and J by 2 bases, with 20 bases between them. Germline values: CDR1 MNHEY, CDR2 SMNVEV (reference sequence). CDR3 size: 17 residues. The CDR3 sequence is CASSSHWGTGTQETQYF. The CDR3 DNA follows: TGTGCCAGCAGTTCACATTGGGGTACAGGTACTCAAGAGACCCAGTACTTC.

The V gene is TRBV30, the J gene TRBJ2-5; 7 positions match TRBD2. There are 14 residues in the CDR3. With 1 base clipped from V and 6 bases from J, the junction kept 8 bases outside the gene matches. Germline-derived CDR1 and CDR2 are GTSNPN and SVGIG (reference sequence). The CDR3 DNA follows: TGTGCCTGGAGTGGGACTAGGAGTGTGAAGACCCAGTACTTC. This codes for CAWSGTRSVKTQYF.

The genes are TRBV2 and TRBJ1-6, with TRBD1 as a possible D gene (6 bases). This CDR3 spans 15 amino acids. Germline CDR1 SNHLY, CDR2 FYNNEI. V shed 6 bases and J shed 5 bases, with 14 bases lying between them. The CDR3 DNA sequence: TGTGCCAGCAGATGGACAGCCACCGATAATTCACCCCTCCACTTT. Protein sequence: CASRWTATDNSPLHF.

This sequence joins TRBV7-2 and TRBJ1-3; no reliable D call. This CDR3 is built from 15 residues. The V end was cut by 6 bases, the J end by 3 bases, with 15 bases between. Germline CDR1 and CDR2: SGHTA and FQGNSA. DNA of the CDR3: TGTGCCAGCAGTATCATGAGGGCTAGTGGAAACACCATATATTTT. This translates into CASSIMRASGNTIYF. The full variable domain, its missing parts supplied by reference TRBV7-2 and TRBJ1-3, is GAGVSQSPSNKVTEKGKDVELRCDPISGHTALYWYRQSLGQGLEFLIYFQGNSAPDKSGLPSDRFSAERTGGSVSTLTIQRTQQEDSAVYLCASSIMRASGNTIYFGEGSWLTVV.

V usage is TRBV2 and J usage is TRBJ1-5; the match to TRBD1 covers 7 bases. Germline V gene lookup returns CDR1 SNHLY and CDR2 FYNNEI. V lost 6 bases, J lost 10 bases, and 12 bases stayed unmatched. The CDR3 consists of 14 residues. CDR3 sequence: CASRYRGVDVPQHF. The CDR3 DNA follows: TGTGCCAGCAGGTACAGGGGTGTGGATGTTCCCCAGCATTTT.

This clone was seen a handful of times. The rearrangement uses TRBV30 and TRBJ1-5, with 8 bases fitting TRBD1. The CDR3 loop spans 16 amino acids. The trim removed 1 base at V and 2 bases at J, leaving 7 bases unmatched. CDR1 is GTSNPN and CDR2 is SVGIG in the germline V gene (reference sequence). This CDR3 is CAWSDRTGFRNQPQHF. The DNA of the CDR3 is TGTGCCTGGAGTGACCGGACAGGGTTCCGCAATCAGCCCCAGCATTTT. The full variable domain, with the rest looked up from reference TRBV30 and TRBJ1-5, is SQTIHQWPATLVQPVGSPLSLECTVEGTSNPNLYWYRQAAGRGLQLLFYSVGIGQISSEVPQNLSASRPQDRQFILSSKKLLLSDSGFYLCAWSDRTGFRNQPQHFGDGTRLSIL.

The genes are TRBV28 and TRBJ1-1; possible D gene TRBD1, 5 bases. V lost 4 bases and J 6 bases, leaving 15 bases between the germline ends. This CDR3 is 14 amino acids long. The germline gives CDR1 MDHEN, CDR2 SYDVKM. The DNA for the CDR3 is TGTGCCAGCAGTTCCGTGGGGGGTCGGGCTGAAGCTTTCTTT. This gives the protein CASSSVGGRAEAFF.